One sample yielded the 24 T cell receptor beta chains listed below, sequenced in a study of blood T cell repertoires in COVID-19 (TCRdb year 2020). The library was made by the immunoSEQ multiplex PCR assay. TCRdb re-hosts the immuneACCESS table, in-frame sequences only. Its copies lack some clones; in the studies checked, an unresolved V gene accounts for under half of them, and the cause for the rest is not known. The sample includes some 200,000 clones, with about 88% observed a single time. Approximately 14% of the sample lies in the top ten. Sequencing was done on a sample of peripheral blood. The receptors were sampled from a man between 25 and 39 years old with active or convalescent COVID-19.

The chain has TRBV5-4 and TRBJ2-5; 8 nucleotides line up with TRBD2. J gave up 3 bases and V 0 bases, and 7 bases lay outside the gene matches. Germline V gene sequence: CDR1 SGHNT, CDR2 YYREEE (reference sequence). There are 16 residues in the CDR3. CDR3: CASSLDRGGPEETQYF. CDR3 sequence (DNA): TGTGCCAGCAGCTTGGATCGCGGGGGGCCCGAAGAGACCCAGTACTTC. The entire variable domain, with the rest obtained from reference TRBV5-4 and TRBJ2-5, is as follows: ETGVTQSPTHLIKTRGQQVTLRCSSQSGHNTVSWYQQALGQGPQFIFQYYREEENGRGNFPPRFSGLQFPNYSSELNVNALELDDSALYLCASSLDRGGPEETQYFGPGTRLLVL.

The chain recombines TRBV19 with TRBJ1-4; 7 bases agree with TRBD1. Germline CDR1 is LNHDA and CDR2 is SQIVND (reference sequence). The length of the CDR3 is 12 residues. Trimming at V came to 4 bases and at J to 7 bases, leaving 0 bases not matched to a gene. CDR3 sequence reads: CASSTGGEKLFF. The CDR3 coding sequence is TGTGCCAGTAGTACAGGGGGTGAAAAACTGTTTTTT.

This clone appeared a few times. This chain joins TRBV11-3 and TRBJ1-1; 10 nucleotides agree with TRBD1. V shed 5 bases, J shed 3 bases, and the junction held 6 bases outside the gene matches. Germline assignment: CDR1 SGHNT and CDR2 YENEEA. The CDR3 covers 15 residues. The CDR3, as DNA: TGTGCCAGCAGCCCGGGACAGGGGTCGGACACTGAAGCTTTCTTT. It encodes CASSPGQGSDTEAFF.

This clone was detected only once. The gene calls are TRBV12-3 or TRBV12-4 and TRBJ1-1; D might be TRBD1 (5 bases). The CDR3 covers 13 residues. The V end was cut by 3 bases, the J end by 4 bases, with 9 bases between. DNA for the CDR3: TGTGCCAGCAGTTTCGCCAGGGCCACTGAAGCTTTCTTT. It codes for CASSFARATEAFF.

This chain joins TRBV6-5 and TRBJ1-2; perhaps TRBD1 as D (5 bases). V was clipped by 0 bases and J by 6 bases, with 11 bases between them. Germline V gene sequence: CDR1 MNHEY, CDR2 SVGAGI. This CDR3 is 14 amino acids long. CDR3 in DNA: TGTGCCAGCAGTTACTCGGCCAGGGCGAATGGCTACACCTTC. Protein: CASSYSARANGYTF.

The chain couples TRBV19 to TRBJ1-2, with TRBD1 identical over 10 bases. Germline V lookup: CDR1 LNHDA, CDR2 SQIVND (reference sequence). Trimming removed 5 bases from V and 4 bases from J; junction bases left unmatched: 7. The CDR3 sequence is 15 residues long. In nucleotides, the CDR3 is TGTGCCAGTAGTGCGACAGGGGGCCTCATCTATGGCTACACCTTC. It encodes CASSATGGLIYGYTF.

J is TRBJ2-2 and V is TRBV14, with D maybe TRBD1 (6 bases). Per germline, CDR1 SGHDN and CDR2 FVKESK. This CDR3 comprises 15 residues. Trimming shortened V by 3 bases and J by 1 base, and 9 bases separated the two germline ends. In DNA form, the CDR3 reads TGTGCCAGCAGCCACCTGACAGGGAACACCGGGGAGCTGTTTTTT. Encoded protein: CASSHLTGNTGELFF.

The chain combines TRBV19 with TRBJ2-3, with D unresolved. The CDR3 is 17 residues long. Germline V gene data show CDR1 as LNHDA and CDR2 as SQIVND (reference sequence). Trimming removed 1 base at V and 2 bases at J, with 16 bases between. The CDR3: CASSIVAAAPDTDTQYF. CDR3 sequence (DNA): TGTGCCAGTAGTATAGTGGCGGCAGCGCCCGACACAGATACGCAGTATTTT.

This chain links TRBV19 with TRBJ1-5; 10 bases agree with TRBD1. The J segment lost 5 bases and the V segment lost 6 bases, leaving 4 bases of the junction unmatched. The CDR3 totals 14 residues. CDR1 LNHDA and CDR2 SQIVND come from the germline V gene (reference sequence). The CDR3 region has the DNA TGTGCCAGTAGATCGGGACAGGGGTATCAGCCCCAGCATTTT. Translating it yields CASRSGQGYQPQHF.

The rearrangement uses TRBV13 and TRBJ2-3, with D possibly being TRBD2 (6 bases). Germline values: CDR1 PRHDT, CDR2 FYEKMQ (reference sequence). The CDR3 extends over 17 amino acids. V was trimmed by 6 bases and J by 3 bases, leaving 22 bases between them. The CDR3 DNA reads as TGTGCCAGCAGGCCGCGGCCCTCGGGGGTTTGGACAGATACGCAGTATTTT. Amino acids: CASRPRPSGVWTDTQYF.

This chain joins TRBV24-1 and TRBJ1-4, with TRBD1 matching 7 bases. Germline loops: CDR1 KGHDR, CDR2 SFDVKD. The CDR3 is 15 amino acids. Trimming removed 4 bases from V and 3 bases from J; junction bases left unmatched: 4. The CDR3 DNA reads TGTGCCACCAGTGACGCGACAGGGTCTAATGAAAAACTGTTTTTT. This gives the protein CATSDATGSNEKLFF.

This clone was picked up a small number of times. The V and J genes are TRBV3-1 (or the pseudogene TRBV3-2) and TRBJ1-3; possible D gene TRBD1, 6 bases. Germline V gene data show CDR1 as LGHDT and CDR2 as YNNKEL (reference sequence). The CDR3 sequence is 14 residues long. Trimming removed 1 base at V and 8 bases at J, with 12 bases between. This CDR3 is CASSQAQGRDTIYF. In DNA form, the CDR3 reads TGTGCCAGCAGCCAAGCACAGGGCCGGGACACCATATATTTT.

This sequence joins TRBV6-2 or TRBV6-3 and TRBJ1-5, with 8 nucleotides matching TRBD1. Unmatched junction bases numbered 6, after V lost 3 bases and J lost 5 bases. Looked up from germline, CDR1 is MNHEY and CDR2 is SVGEGT. The CDR3 covers 15 residues. The CDR3 DNA follows: TGTGCCAGCAGTTATTCCAGGGGGCAGCATCAGCCCCAGCATTTT. Protein: CASSYSRGQHQPQHF.

This clone has a single count. The chain employs TRBV7-3 and TRBJ1-1; D unresolved. V was trimmed by 5 bases and J by 1 base, leaving 8 bases between them. The CDR3 runs 13 residues. Germline V gene lookup returns CDR1 SGHTA and CDR2 FQGTGA. CDR3 loop: CASSPGENTEAFF. For the CDR3, the DNA is TGTGCCAGCAGCCCCGGGGAGAACACTGAAGCTTTCTTT.

The genes are TRBV6-2 or TRBV6-3 and TRBJ1-1; 8 positions agree with TRBD1. This CDR3 contains 18 residues. Trimming removed 6 bases from V and 1 base from J; junction bases left unmatched: 16. The V gene's germline CDR1 is MNHEY and CDR2 SVGEGT. Here the CDR3 reads CASSRLGTRGLQNTEAFF. CDR3 DNA: TGTGCCAGCAGCCGACTCGGGACCAGGGGGCTCCAGAACACTGAAGCTTTCTTT.

This clone was seen only a few times. Within the sample, other DNA sequences also encode this same CDR3. This chain joins TRBV5-4 and TRBJ1-1; TRBD1 is a possible D gene (6 bases). The germline V gene has CDR1 SGHNT and CDR2 YYREEE (reference sequence). The CDR3 has 12 amino acids. V was clipped by 1 base and J by 5 bases, with 6 bases between them. The CDR3 coding sequence is TGTGCCAGCAGCTTGCAGGGGACTGAAGCTTTCTTT. It codes for CASSLQGTEAFF.

The V call is TRBV5-5, the J call TRBJ2-1; 14 bases match TRBD2. Germline assignment: CDR1 SGHKS and CDR2 YYEKEE (reference sequence). Trimming took 0 bases from V and 1 from J; bases not matched to a gene: 3. The CDR3 covers 18 residues. The CDR3 nucleotides read TGTGCCAGCAGCTTGGGACTAGCGGGGGGGCTATCCTACAATGAGCAGTTCTTC. Amino acids: CASSLGLAGGLSYNEQFF.

The J gene is TRBJ2-3, the V gene TRBV10-2; D possibly corresponds to TRBD1 (5 bases). Per germline, CDR1 WSHSY and CDR2 SAAADI. V lost 6 bases and J 6 bases, leaving 13 bases between the germline ends. The CDR3 is 13 residues long. The CDR3 nucleotides are TGCGCCAGCAGCTTAGCAGGGAAGGATACGCAGTATTTT. Amino acid sequence: CASSLAGKDTQYF.

The chain combines TRBV5-8 with TRBJ2-3; 7 nucleotides line up with TRBD1. The V gene end was trimmed by 5 bases and the J gene end by 2 bases; junction bases not matched to a gene: 5. The CDR3 loop spans 14 amino acids. CDR1 and CDR2 from the germline V gene are SGHTS and YDEGEE. The CDR3 coding sequence is TGTGCCAGCAGTTCGACAGGGCCCACAGATACGCAGTATTTT. It is translated as CASSSTGPTDTQYF.

The chain links TRBV24-1 to TRBJ2-3, with 10 positions matching TRBD1. The V gene's germline CDR1 is KGHDR and CDR2 SFDVKD. The CDR3 totals 18 residues. Losses at the gene ends were 5 bases for V and 6 bases for J; bases not matched to a gene: 16. CDR3 loop: CATSGKRGTGAGIDTQYF. Written as DNA, the CDR3 is TGTGCCACCAGTGGGAAGAGGGGGACAGGGGCAGGCATTGATACGCAGTATTTT.

The CDR3 loop reads CASSRGTGGYEQYF. CDR3 sequence (DNA): TGTGCCAGCAGCCGCGGGACAGGGGGCTACGAGCAGTACTTC. The chain has TRBV9 and TRBJ2-7, with 11 nucleotides matching TRBD1. Germline V gene data show CDR1 as SGDLS and CDR2 as YYNGEE. V dropped 4 bases and J dropped 3; count of bases not matched to a gene: 3. The CDR3 extends over 14 amino acids. The full variable domain, its missing parts supplied by reference TRBV9 and TRBJ2-7, is DSGVTQTPKHLITATGQRVTLRCSPRSGDLSVYWYQQSLDQGLQFLIQYYNGEERAKGNILERFSAQQFPDLHSELNLSSLELGDSALYFCASSRGTGGYEQYFGPGTRLTVT.

This chain links TRBV2 with TRBJ1-1, with a tentative D call TRBD1 (6 bases). Germline V lookup: CDR1 SNHLY, CDR2 FYNNEI. Deletions cut 7 bases from V and 3 bases from J, with 15 bases between. This CDR3 contains 14 residues. The CDR3 DNA sequence: TGTGCCAGCACCACCCGGGGGGGCGACACTGAAGCTTTCTTT. This encodes CASTTRGGDTEAFF.

The V gene is TRBV2, the J gene TRBJ2-5; TRBD1 agrees at 8 bases. The V gene end was trimmed by 6 bases and the J gene end by 3 bases; junction bases not matched to a gene: 3. Germline CDR1 reads SNHLY; CDR2 reads FYNNEI. The CDR3 is 13 residues long. The CDR3 nucleotides read TGTGCCAGCAGCCAGGGGGCTAAAGAGACCCAGTACTTC. It specifies CASSQGAKETQYF.

The chain carries TRBV5-1 and TRBJ2-5; TRBD1 matches at 10 bases. CDR3 length: 16 residues. Losses at the gene ends were 3 bases for V and 3 bases for J; bases not matched to a gene: 8. Germline CDR1 reads SGHRS; CDR2 reads YFSETQ. The CDR3 DNA is TGCGCCAGCAGCTACGGGACAGGGGTAGGGAAAGAGACCCAGTACTTC. It specifies CASSYGTGVGKETQYF.